The rows below give T cell receptor beta chains drawn from one sample of a study of blood T cell repertoires in COVID-19. Using immunoSEQ multiplex PCR, the repertoire was profiled, and TCRdb retains in-frame clones only, with some absent. Of around 170,000 clones listed, about 86% were seen once; the top ten hold around 6.6%. Input material: peripheral blood. Receptors were obtained from a man in his forties or fifties with active or convalescent COVID-19. The conserved cysteine and the conserved F or W are not part of the CDR3 here. Fields, in order: CDR3 protein, V gene, J gene, clone size. Only part of the rows carry a size: once, few, many, or a class if the clone is expanded.

CDR3: ASSPPSLAYTDTQY
V: TRBV18
J: TRBJ2-3
size: .

CDR3: ASSPGQGANYEQY
V: TRBV5-4
J: TRBJ2-7
size: .

CDR3: ATATRGSTDTQY
V: TRBV10-3
J: TRBJ2-3
size: .

CDR3: ASSGASGYGYT
V: TRBV6-2/TRBV6-3
J: TRBJ1-2
size: .

CDR3: ATTMGQGRKTQY
V: TRBV28
J: TRBJ2-5
size: .

CDR3: AISESGGTGELF
V: TRBV10-3
J: TRBJ2-2
size: .

CDR3: ATSGSKWGLAGETQY
V: TRBV24-1
J: TRBJ2-5
size: .

CDR3: SAIGTDGYT
V: TRBV20-1
J: TRBJ1-2
size: once

CDR3: ASSPTGTPYNEQF
V: TRBV5-5
J: TRBJ2-1
size: .

CDR3: ASHLGAGFSYEQY
V: TRBV6-5
J: TRBJ2-7
size: .

CDR3: ASSANHAGAGEAF
V: TRBV9
J: TRBJ1-1
size: few

CDR3: ASSPIGTSGNEQY
V: TRBV7-6
J: TRBJ2-7
size: once

CDR3: ASSADRGVTNTEAF
V: TRBV6-1
J: TRBJ1-1
size: .

CDR3: ATSDPGTGTEAF
V: TRBV24-1
J: TRBJ1-1
size: .

CDR3: ASSPRASGSTDTQY
V: TRBV18
J: TRBJ2-3
size: .

CDR3: SAGQGAGELF
V: TRBV29-1
J: TRBJ2-2
size: .

CDR3: ASSSGQGKWADTQY
V: TRBV7-9
J: TRBJ2-3
size: .

CDR3: ASIRQGDTGELF
V: TRBV6-5
J: TRBJ2-2
size: .

CDR3: ASSPRLAGEINEQF
V: TRBV7-9
J: TRBJ2-1
size: once

CDR3: ASLPAGLEGGTQY
V: TRBV11-2
J: TRBJ2-3
size: .

CDR3: AWSIAGDTQY
V: TRBV30
J: TRBJ2-3
size: .

CDR3: ASSSGQVSRGYT
V: TRBV6-2/TRBV6-3
J: TRBJ1-2
size: .

CDR3: ASGGGANSPLH
V: TRBV11-3
J: TRBJ1-6
size: .

CDR3: ASSTGLSTNEKLF
V: TRBV19
J: TRBJ1-4
size: .

CDR3: ASSEGLAGANEQF
V: TRBV2
J: TRBJ2-1
size: .